The clone carrying this TCR beta chain was detected only once. These data are taken from a study of blood T cell repertoires in COVID-19. About the study: Acute and convalescent COVID-19 specimens originated in the United States, Italy and Spain.

Germline assignment: CDR1 MNHNS and CDR2 SASEGT. This CDR3 is 16 amino acids long. V was clipped by 2 bases and J by 0 bases, with 13 bases between them. Original methodology: Amplification with reference gene primers provided the estimates of nucleated cell counts. Produced via immunoSEQ multiplex PCR; TCRdb's table is partial and in-frame only. Clone size and the V and J calls come from that table; the DNA yielded D and trimming. Found here are roughly 120,000 clones, over 65% of them singletons; the top ten hold around 4.2%. This TCR came from a man aged 55 to 70 with acute or convalescent COVID-19. The chain combines TRBV6-1 with TRBJ1-1, with D uncertain. The sequenced material came from peripheral blood. This chain's CDR3 is CASSESSVTMNTEAFF. DNA of the CDR3: TGTGCCAGCAGTGAATCGTCGGTTACTATGAACACTGAAGCTTTCTTT.